This T cell receptor beta chain was obtained from a study of beta chain features in type 1 diabetes. The sequenced template was cDNA made from the entire isolated RNA. Only in-frame clones appear in the TCRdb table, and some are missing; sequencing was by immunoSEQ multiplex PCR. The table lists around 240,000 clones, around 68% of them singletons, with around 0.05% in the top ten. CDR1 and CDR2 (germline): SGHNT, YYREEE (reference sequence). The V gene end was trimmed by 4 bases and the J gene end by 0 bases; junction bases not matched to a gene: 6. The CDR3 totals 15 residues. About this clone: Its antigen is unidentified.

Study-level findings and limits: Type 1 diabetes patients had VDJ junctions that carried fewer insertions and more deletions.

On average, the one heparinised blood draw given by each donor was approximately 0.12 L. V and J are TRBV5-4 and TRBJ1-1, with TRBD1 matching 7 bases. Sequencing used naive CD4+ T cells from blood. The receptor's source is a man aged 25-40 years in good health. CDR3 residues: CASSTRQGLNTEAFF. DNA for the CDR3: TGTGCCAGCAGCACACGACAGGGTTTGAACACTGAAGCTTTCTTT.